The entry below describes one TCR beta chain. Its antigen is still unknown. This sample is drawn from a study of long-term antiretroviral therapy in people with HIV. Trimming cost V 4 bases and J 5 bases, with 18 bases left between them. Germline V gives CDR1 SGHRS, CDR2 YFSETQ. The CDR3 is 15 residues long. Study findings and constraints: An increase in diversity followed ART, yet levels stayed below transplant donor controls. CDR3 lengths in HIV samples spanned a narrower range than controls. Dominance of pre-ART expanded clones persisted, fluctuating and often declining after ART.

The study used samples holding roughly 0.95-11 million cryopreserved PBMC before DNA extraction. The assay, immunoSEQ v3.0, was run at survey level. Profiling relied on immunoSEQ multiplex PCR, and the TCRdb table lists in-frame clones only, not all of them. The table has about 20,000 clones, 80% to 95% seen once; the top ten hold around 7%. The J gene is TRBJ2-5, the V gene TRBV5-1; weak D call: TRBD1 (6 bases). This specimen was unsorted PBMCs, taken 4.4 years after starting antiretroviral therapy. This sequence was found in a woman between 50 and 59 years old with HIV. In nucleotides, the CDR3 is TGCGCCAGCAGCGAAAAACCACAGGGATCGGAGACCCAGTACTTC. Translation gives CASSEKPQGSETQYF. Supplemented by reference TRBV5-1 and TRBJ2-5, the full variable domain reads KAGVTQTPRYLIKTRGQQVTLSCSPISGHRSVSWYQQTPGQGLQFLFEYFSETQRNKGNFPGRFSGRQFSNSRSEMNVSTLELGDSALYLCASSEKPQGSETQYFGPGTRLLVL.